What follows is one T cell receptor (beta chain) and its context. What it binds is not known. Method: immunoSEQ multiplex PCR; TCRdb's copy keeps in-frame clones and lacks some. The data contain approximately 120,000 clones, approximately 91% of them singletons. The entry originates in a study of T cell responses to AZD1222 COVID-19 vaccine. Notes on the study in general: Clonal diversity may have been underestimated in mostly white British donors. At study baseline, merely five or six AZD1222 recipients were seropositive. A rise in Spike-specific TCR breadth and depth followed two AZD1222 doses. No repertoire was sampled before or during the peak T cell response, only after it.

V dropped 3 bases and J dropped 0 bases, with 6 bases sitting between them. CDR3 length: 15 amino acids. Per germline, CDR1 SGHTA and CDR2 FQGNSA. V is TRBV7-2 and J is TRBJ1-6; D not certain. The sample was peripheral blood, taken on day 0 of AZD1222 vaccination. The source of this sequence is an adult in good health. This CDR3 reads CASSFKGSYNSPLHF. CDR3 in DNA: TGTGCCAGCAGCTTTAAGGGCTCCTATAATTCACCCCTCCACTTT. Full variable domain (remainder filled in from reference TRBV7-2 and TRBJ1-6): GAGVSQSPSNKVTEKGKDVELRCDPISGHTALYWYRQSLGQGLEFLIYFQGNSAPDKSGLPSDRFSAERTGGSVSTLTIQRTQQEDSAVYLCASSFKGSYNSPLHFGNGTRLTVT.